The present TCR beta chain was sequenced within a study of beta chain features in type 1 diabetes. Overall study results and limits: All four CD4+ subsets of Type 1 diabetes patients contained TCRB CDR3s that were moderately but significantly shorter. PCR, the amplification step, might favor shorter templates, equally in patients and controls.

In its sample, this clone was seen a few times. Its antigen is not identified. CD4+ naive, central memory, regulatory and stem cell-like memory cells were sorted via CD45RO/CCR7/CD25/CD127/CD95/CD27. CDR1 and CDR2 from the germline V gene are SNHLY and FYNNEI. V was clipped by 4 bases and J by 3 bases, with 13 bases between them. The CDR3 consists of 14 residues. The investigators reverse transcribed all of the isolated RNA, so they sequenced expressed TCRB transcripts. Generated by immunoSEQ multiplex PCR, the TCRdb table keeps only in-frame clones and is missing some. Of more than 250,000 clones in the sample, around 21% were seen once.

The TCR was taken from a woman aged 40-49 years with type 1 diabetes. The rearrangement links TRBV2 to TRBJ2-7, with TRBD1 as a possible D gene (5 bases). The sample was naive CD4+ T cells from blood. The CDR3 protein is CASSVTVASYEQYF. CDR3 bases: TGTGCCAGCAGTGTGACAGTTGCGAGCTACGAGCAGTACTTC.